The next 19 T cell receptor beta chains were all read from a single sample in a study of blood T cell repertoires in COVID-19. Assay used: immunoSEQ multiplex PCR; TCRdb lists only in-frame clones, some missing. Seen here are 310,000 or so clones, more than 85% observed once, and the top ten hold 1.3%. Sequenced input: peripheral blood. These receptors all stem from a man aged 65 to 79 with acute or convalescent COVID-19.

The CDR3 sequence: CASSPTGAKNIQYF. DNA for the CDR3: TGTGCCAGCAGCCCCACCGGGGCCAAAAACATTCAGTACTTC. The rearrangement links TRBV5-4 to TRBJ2-4; D is uncertain. Trimming removed 4 bases at V and 1 base at J, with 9 bases between. The length of the CDR3 is 14 residues. Germline-derived CDR1 and CDR2 are SGHNT and YYREEE (reference sequence).

The CDR3 spells CASSRDRAVDTQYF. For the CDR3, the DNA is TGTGCCAGCAGCCGCGACAGGGCGGTAGATACGCAGTATTTT. The V gene is TRBV7-2, the J gene TRBJ2-3, with 7 bases identical to TRBD1. Germline CDR1 is SGHTA and CDR2 is FQGNSA. The CDR3 length is 14 residues. The V segment lost 5 bases and the J segment 5 bases; nucleotides outside the gene matches: 7.

This chain links TRBV21-1 with TRBJ2-3; the DNA was not used to check the table's D call, TRBD2. TRBV21-1 is a pseudogene. This CDR3 has 17 amino acids. The CDR3 loop reads CASSKGAAGGRTDTQYF. In DNA form, the CDR3 reads TGTGCCAGCAGCAAAGGGGCCGCGGGGGGACGCACAGATACGCAGTATTTT.

The chain joins TRBV19 to TRBJ2-5, with a tentative D call TRBD1 (5 bases). Trimming took 3 bases from V and 4 from J, leaving 18 bases between them. The V gene's germline CDR1 is LNHDA and CDR2 SQIVND (reference sequence). The CDR3 covers 16 residues. The CDR3 region is CASSMGPLPQRETQYF. CDR3 nucleotide sequence: TGTGCCAGTAGTATGGGGCCTTTACCCCAACGAGAGACCCAGTACTTC. The full variable domain, rest sourced from reference TRBV19 and TRBJ2-5, is DGGITQSPKYLFRKEGQNVTLSCEQNLNHDAMYWYRQDPGQGLRLIYYSQIVNDFQKGDIAEGYSVSREKKESFPLTVTSAQKNPTAFYLCASSMGPLPQRETQYFGPGTRLLVL.

This clone was recorded only once. The chain has TRBV18 and TRBJ2-7; a weak D match, TRBD2 (6 bases). Between the trimmed V and J ends, which lost 6 bases and 3 bases, there was a span of 18 bases. CDR1 and CDR2 (germline): KGHSH, LQKENI. The CDR3 is made up of 15 amino acids. In nucleotides, the CDR3 is TGTGCCAGCTCCTCGGGGGTCGCAGACCTCTACGAGCAGTACTTC. Protein sequence: CASSSGVADLYEQYF.

The chain uses TRBV28 and TRBJ1-1, with a tentative D call TRBD1 (5 bases). The CDR3 contains 15 residues. Trimming removed 1 base at V and 2 bases at J, with 11 bases between. Germline V gene data show CDR1 as MDHEN and CDR2 as SYDVKM. The CDR3 region has the DNA TGTGCCAGCAGTTTATTAATAGGGGAAAACACTGAAGCTTTCTTT. Its protein is CASSLLIGENTEAFF.

The chain's CDR3 is CASSQYQTGPYGYTF. CDR3 coding DNA: TGCGCCAGCAGCCAATATCAGACAGGGCCTTATGGCTACACCTTC. The chain has TRBV4-1 and TRBJ1-2, with 7 nucleotides matching TRBD1. Germline V gene lookup returns CDR1 MGHRA and CDR2 YSYEKL. There are 15 residues in the CDR3. Germline trimming cut 2 bases from V and 5 bases from J; bases unmatched to any gene: 8.

The chain recombines TRBV7-2 with TRBJ2-4, with D perhaps TRBD2 (6 bases). V was cut by 5 bases and J by 2 bases, with 10 bases left in between. Per germline, CDR1 SGHTA and CDR2 FQGNSA. This CDR3 is built from 14 residues. CDR3 DNA sequence: TGTGCCAGCAGCCTAGGCGGGACCAAAAACATTCAGTACTTC. Translated: CASSLGGTKNIQYF.

This sequence joins TRBV7-6 and TRBJ2-1, with TRBD2 identical over 13 bases. Germline trimming cut 5 bases from V and 2 bases from J; bases unmatched to any gene: 9. CDR3 length equals 18 residues. The germline V gene encodes CDR1 SGHVS and CDR2 FNYEAQ. In DNA form, the CDR3 reads TGTGCCAGCAGCACACTAGCGGGAGGGGGATTGACCTACAATGAGCAGTTCTTC. Translated, it gives CASSTLAGGGLTYNEQFF.

In DNA, the CDR3 is TGTGCCAGTAACACAGGGATTGGGGCCAACGTCCTGACTTTC. Amino acid sequence: CASNTGIGANVLTF. The V gene is TRBV28, the J gene TRBJ2-6; perhaps TRBD1 as D (6 bases). Trimming took 9 bases from V and 3 from J, leaving 12 bases between them. The CDR3 sequence is 14 residues long. CDR1 MDHEN and CDR2 SYDVKM come from the germline V gene.

The chain couples TRBV6-5 to TRBJ2-1; perhaps TRBD2 as D (5 bases). Germline loops: CDR1 MNHEY, CDR2 SVGAGI. Trimming left V 2 bases short and J 7 bases short, with 12 bases between. The length of the CDR3 is 14 residues. DNA for the CDR3: TGTGCCAGCAGTTACGGACCTAGGGAGAATGAGCAGTTCTTC. Its protein is CASSYGPRENEQFF.

The chain employs TRBV18 and TRBJ2-2, with TRBD2 as a possible D gene (6 bases). The CDR3 sequence is 17 residues long. Trimming removed 0 bases from V and 5 bases from J, with 16 bases in between. CDR1 and CDR2 (germline): KGHSH, LQKENI. For the CDR3, the DNA is TGTGCCAGCTCACCACCGGGACTCCGTTATGAAACCGGGGAGCTGTTTTTT. This sequence encodes CASSPPGLRYETGELFF.

V usage is TRBV4-2 and J usage is TRBJ1-2, with 7 bases lining up with TRBD1. J lost 4 bases, V lost 0 bases, and 5 bases had no gene match. Per the germline V gene, CDR1 is LGHNA and CDR2 is YNFKEQ. This CDR3 has 15 residues. For the CDR3, the DNA is TGTGCCAGCAGCCAAGATGGGACAGCGAGCTATGGCTACACCTTC. Its translation is CASSQDGTASYGYTF.

The chain links TRBV6-5 to TRBJ1-1; tentatively, D is TRBD1 (6 bases). Trimming took off 6 bases at V and 5 bases at J, with 19 bases between the two ends. The CDR3 totals 15 residues. Per the germline V gene, CDR1 is MNHEY and CDR2 is SVGAGI. The CDR3 protein is CASRRTGQPSTEAFF. CDR3 nucleotides: TGTGCCAGCAGGCGAACCGGACAGCCGTCAACTGAAGCTTTCTTT.

This clone was counted once. The genes are TRBV7-2 and TRBJ1-2; 8 bases align to TRBD1. Germline loops: CDR1 SGHTA, CDR2 FQGNSA. J was trimmed by 7 bases and V by 1 base; bases with no gene match: 11. The CDR3 spans 16 residues. CDR3 protein: CASSLVTGQGLGGYTF. The CDR3 DNA sequence: TGTGCCAGCAGCTTAGTAACCGGACAGGGACTGGGTGGCTACACCTTC.

CDR3 DNA: TGTGCCATCAGTGATCCCGGGTCTCCCTACGAGCAGTACTTC. It specifies CAISDPGSPYEQYF. The V gene is TRBV10-3, the J gene TRBJ2-7; D not resolved. The CDR3 covers 14 residues. CDR1 and CDR2 (germline): ENHRY, SYGVKD. V lost 3 bases and J lost 2, with 11 bases in between.

V and J are TRBV18 and TRBJ2-3; perhaps TRBD1 as D (5 bases). Looked up from germline, CDR1 is KGHSH and CDR2 is LQKENI. V was shortened by 1 base and J by 0 bases, with 5 bases between the two germline ends. The CDR3 loop spans 14 amino acids. This chain's CDR3 is CASSPQGSTDTQYF. The CDR3 bases are TGTGCCAGCTCACCACAGGGGAGCACAGATACGCAGTATTTT.

This chain links TRBV5-6 with TRBJ2-3; possibly TRBD1 for D (5 bases). This CDR3 region has 15 residues. V lost 0 bases and J lost 0, with 8 bases in between. The germline gives CDR1 SGHDT, CDR2 YYEEEE. CDR3 amino acids: CASSLGQLSTDTQYF. The CDR3 DNA reads as TGTGCCAGCAGCTTGGGACAGCTTAGCACAGATACGCAGTATTTT.

The rearrangement links TRBV7-9 to TRBJ2-3, with 10 bases aligning to TRBD1. V was pared by 7 bases and J by 3 bases, with 7 bases of the junction left unmatched. Germline lookup yields CDR1 SEHNR and CDR2 FQNEAQ (reference sequence). The CDR3 sequence is 15 residues long. The chain's CDR3 is CASIPDRGSTDTQYF. The CDR3 bases are TGTGCCAGCATCCCGGACAGGGGGAGTACAGATACGCAGTATTTT.